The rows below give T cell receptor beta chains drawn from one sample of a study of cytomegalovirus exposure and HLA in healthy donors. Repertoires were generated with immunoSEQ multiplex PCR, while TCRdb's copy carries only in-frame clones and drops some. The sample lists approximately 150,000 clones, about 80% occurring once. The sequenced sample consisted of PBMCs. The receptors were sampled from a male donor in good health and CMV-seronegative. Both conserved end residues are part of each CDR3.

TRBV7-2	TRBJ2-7	CASSRQDGSYEQYF
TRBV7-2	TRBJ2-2	CASSPTAGGTGELFF
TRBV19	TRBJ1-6	CASSAGQGSSYNSPLHF
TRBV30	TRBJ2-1	CAWSGIEPGRSSYNEQFF
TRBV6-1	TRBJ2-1	CASSPLGYEQFF
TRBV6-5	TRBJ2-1	CASSSRLRSNEQFF
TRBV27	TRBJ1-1	CASSVSPNTEAFF
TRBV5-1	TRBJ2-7	CASSLVGGLRNEQYF
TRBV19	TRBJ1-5	CASSIYPGQGSQPQHF
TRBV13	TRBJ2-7	CASSLGPLAGSYEQYF
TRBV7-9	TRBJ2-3	CATRNRRGAGTDTQYF
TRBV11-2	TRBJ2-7	CASSLDRDRISYEQYF
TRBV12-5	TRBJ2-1	CASGLNTGRRMGSYNEQFF
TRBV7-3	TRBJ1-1	CASSLSAEGTEAFF
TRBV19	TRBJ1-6	CASSIAGSPLHF
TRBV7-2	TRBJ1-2	CASSTTVDRTPGGYTF
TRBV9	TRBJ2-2	CASSGAYTGELFF
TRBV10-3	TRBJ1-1	CAISEKIRGTEAFF
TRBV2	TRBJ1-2	CASSLEGGNYGYTF
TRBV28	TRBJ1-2	CASSTTGGGSNNYGYTF
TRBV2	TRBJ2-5	CAILLDRGRETQYF
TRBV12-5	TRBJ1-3	CASVGLGSGNTIYF
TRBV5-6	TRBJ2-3	CASSLGGLAGTDTQYF
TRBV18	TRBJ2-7	CASSLTKGLAGGSYEQYF
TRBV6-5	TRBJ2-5	CASSYSGQTNQETQYF
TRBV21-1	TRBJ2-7	CASSKVDRGYEQYF
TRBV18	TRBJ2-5	CASSLTGAQETQYF
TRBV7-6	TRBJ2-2	CASSARGSGELFF
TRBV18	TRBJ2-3	CASSPLGGLDTDTQYF
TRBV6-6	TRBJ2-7	CASSVTASYEQYF
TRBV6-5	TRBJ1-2	CASTSGGTGLGYTF
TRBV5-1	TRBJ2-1	CASSSGLAGEYNEQFF
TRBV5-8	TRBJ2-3	CASSLDSGTDTQYF
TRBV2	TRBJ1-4	CASTDRGSTNEKLFF
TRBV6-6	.	CASSYIPTGQYEQYF
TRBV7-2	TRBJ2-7	CASRVTGTAYEQYF
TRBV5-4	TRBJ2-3	CASSFPTSGGTDTQYF
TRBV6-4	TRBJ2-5	CASSDRSGGFVQETQYF
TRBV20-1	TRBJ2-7	CSAGGTYEQYF
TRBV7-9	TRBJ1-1	CASSFDRVGETEAFF
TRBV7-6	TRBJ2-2	CASSLPGLAGAGELFF
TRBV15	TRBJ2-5	CATSTRQLKETQYF
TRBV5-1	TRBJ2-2	CASSLGSGTLSSGELFF
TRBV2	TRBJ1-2	CASSEQGAGGYTF
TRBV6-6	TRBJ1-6	CASSSAPRGSPLHF
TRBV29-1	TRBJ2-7	CSVEGLAGGHSYEQYF
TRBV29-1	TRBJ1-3	CSVEDWTGLSGNTIYF
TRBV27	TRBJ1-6	CASSFSGSRLHF
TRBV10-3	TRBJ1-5	CAISTDRESQPQHF
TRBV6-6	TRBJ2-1	CASSRAGDAYNEQFF
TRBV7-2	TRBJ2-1	CASSLAPRASGQNNEQFF
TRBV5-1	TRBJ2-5	CASSLGPQGGETQYF
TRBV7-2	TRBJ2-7	CASSQTWTSGYEQYF
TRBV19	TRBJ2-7	CATGTGRHEQYF